Reported below is one T cell receptor (beta chain). These data are taken from a study of blood T cell repertoires in COVID-19. This table comes from immunoSEQ multiplex PCR, and its TCRdb copy is limited to in-frame clones, with some not included. The sample carries fewer than 200,000 clones, 75% to 85% recorded once. With 6 bases removed from V and 0 bases from J, the gap between germline ends came to 9 bases. CDR1 is MNHEY, CDR2 SVGAGI, per germline. This CDR3 spans 14 amino acids. The TCR comes from a middle-aged man who had recovered from COVID-19. The chain uses TRBV6-5 and TRBJ1-5, with D unclear. The sample taken for sequencing was PBMCs or T cells enriched from blood (not recorded which). DNA for the CDR3: TGTGCCAGCAGCCGTACAGATAGCAATCAGCCCCAGCATTTT. This translates into CASSRTDSNQPQHF.